A single sample is the source of the 30 T cell receptor beta chains below, sequenced in a study of human T cells and chemical hapten exposure. Noted time point: patch test 1, 2 weeks after DPC sensitization. Treatment meaning: therapeutic diphenylcyclopropenone sensitization with weekly scalp DPC. TCRdb used MiXCR to reprocess the RACE reads, holding one entry per CDR3 protein. The sample has 300,000 to 400,000 distinct CDR3 sequences; roughly 6.9% are singletons. The source material was whole blood, sampled in connection with sensitization to the hapten diphenylcyclopropenone (DPC). The receptors originated from a woman between 18 and 29 years old with alopecia areata. Some clones in this sample may be carry-over from other donors' samples.

This clonotype was seen more than once but under ten times. The chain employs TRBV10-3 and TRBJ2-1, with D perhaps matching TRBD2 (7 bases). CDR3 length: 15 residues. CDR1 and CDR2 from the germline V gene are ENHRY and SYGVKD. V lost 4 bases and J 3 bases, leaving 13 bases between the germline ends. The CDR3 DNA reads as TGTGCCATCAGTGGAGGCGGGGGCCTCTACAATGAGCAGTTCTTC. This codes for CAISGGGGLYNEQFF.

The chain has TRBV7-3 and TRBJ2-7; 9 bases are shared with TRBD1. This CDR3 is built from 15 residues. Trimming removed 5 bases from V and 1 base from J; junction bases left unmatched: 6. CDR1 and CDR2 from the germline V gene are SGHTA and FQGTGA. DNA for the CDR3: TGTGCCAGCAGCATGACAGGGGGTGCGTCCTACGAGCAGTACTTC. This encodes CASSMTGGASYEQYF.

The table lists this clonotype with a few counts. The V gene is TRBV29-1, the J gene TRBJ1-1, with D possibly being TRBD1 (5 bases). V lost 4 bases to trimming and J lost 5 bases, with 11 bases between them. Germline-derived CDR1 and CDR2 are SQVTM and ANQGSEA. The CDR3 is 12 residues long. CDR3 DNA: TGCAGCGTTGCAGGGACTGGGACTGAAGCTTTCTTT. This gives the protein CSVAGTGTEAFF.

This clonotype was recorded many times. The chain links TRBV6-2 or TRBV6-3 to TRBJ2-5, with D tentatively TRBD2 (6 bases). This CDR3 spans 14 amino acids. Germline assignment: CDR1 MNHEY and CDR2 SVGEGT. V lost 0 bases and J 6 bases, leaving 11 bases between the germline ends. The CDR3 DNA is TGTGCCAGCAGTTACTCGGGGGGTTTTAAGACCCAGTACTTC. It yields the protein CASSYSGGFKTQYF.

This clonotype showed up many times. The chain is built from TRBV5-5 and TRBJ1-1; weak D call: TRBD1 (5 bases). Germline assignment: CDR1 SGHKS and CDR2 YYEKEE (reference sequence). This CDR3 comprises 14 residues. Trimming pared 4 bases from V and 3 bases from J, leaving 13 bases between. The CDR3 region has the DNA TGTGCCAGCAGCAAAGCAAGGGGCGACACTGAAGCTTTCTTT. It yields the protein CASSKARGDTEAFF.

This clonotype occurred a few times. DNA for the CDR3: TGTGCCAGCACCAGTCCAGCGGGGGGAGACAAGTTCTTC. Its translation is CASTSPAGGDKFF. The chain carries TRBV6-5 and TRBJ2-1, with 9 bases that match TRBD2. Trimming removed 7 bases from V and 14 bases from J; junction bases left unmatched: 12. CDR3 length: 13 residues. The germline V gene encodes CDR1 MNHEY and CDR2 SVGAGI.

This clonotype was picked up a small number of times. The V call is TRBV20-1, the J call TRBJ1-2, with a possible D match to TRBD1 (6 bases). There are 12 residues in the CDR3. V was clipped by 3 bases and J by 3 bases, with 8 bases between them. Germline V gene sequence: CDR1 DFQATT, CDR2 SNEGSKA (reference sequence). DNA for the CDR3: TGCAGTGCTAGCACAGGGTACTATGGCTACACCTTC. This codes for CSASTGYYGYTF.

CDR3 protein: CSARGAANQPQHF. The DNA of the CDR3 is TGCAGTGCTAGGGGGGCAGCGAATCAGCCCCAGCATTTT. V usage is TRBV20-1 and J usage is TRBJ1-5; TRBD1 is a possible D gene (6 bases). This CDR3 has 13 amino acids. V dropped 3 bases and J dropped 4 bases, with 10 bases sitting between them. Germline CDR1 is DFQATT and CDR2 is SNEGSKA (reference sequence).

The chain links TRBV5-8 to TRBJ2-3, with TRBD2 identical over 11 bases. The germline V gene has CDR1 SGHTS and CDR2 YDEGEE. The junction had 15 bases not matched to a gene; V was cut back by 6 bases and J by 0 bases. The CDR3 length is 19 residues. Here the CDR3 DNA reads TGTGCCAGCACATACCATCTGACTAGCGGGGTAACTAGCACAGATACGCAGTATTTT. Its protein is CASTYHLTSGVTSTDTQYF.

This clonotype was counted only a few times. The genes are TRBV6-2 or TRBV6-3 and TRBJ2-4; no reliable D call. CDR1 and CDR2 from the germline V gene are MNHEY and SVGEGT. With 0 bases removed from V and 3 bases from J, the gap between germline ends came to 9 bases. CDR3 length: 15 amino acids. The CDR3 coding sequence is TGTGCCAGCAGTTACTCGAGATCGGGCAAAAACATTCAGTACTTC. It is translated as CASSYSRSGKNIQYF.

This clonotype was detected ten times or more. The CDR3 DNA sequence: TGCGCCAGCAGCCAAGAGGGGGGGAGTCTCGGCGGCTACACCTTC. Its translation is CASSQEGGSLGGYTF. This chain uses TRBV4-1 with TRBJ1-2; tentative D call: TRBD1 (5 bases). This CDR3 comprises 15 residues. With 0 bases removed from V and 8 bases from J, the gap between germline ends came to 16 bases. CDR1 is MGHRA and CDR2 is YSYEKL in the germline V gene.

This clonotype was observed at least ten times. Written as DNA, the CDR3 is TGTGCCAGCAGCTCACCGGGACTAGCGTCCACCGGGGAGCTGTTTTTT. It translates to CASSSPGLASTGELFF. The chain uses TRBV5-4 and TRBJ2-2; 10 bases map to TRBD2. Germline CDR1 reads SGHNT; CDR2 reads YYREEE (reference sequence). The CDR3 sequence is 16 residues long. Trimming cost V 3 bases and J 4 bases; bases outside gene matches: 6.

The V call is TRBV14, the J call TRBJ2-7; 8 bases are a match to TRBD1. Germline CDR1 reads SGHDN; CDR2 reads FVKESK. V shed 4 bases, J shed 2 bases, and the junction held 7 bases outside the gene matches. The CDR3 contains 15 residues. CDR3 sequence: CASSLYRGSPYEQYF. CDR3 bases: TGTGCCAGCAGCCTTTACAGGGGGTCCCCCTACGAGCAGTACTTC.

This clonotype was found many times. The chain links TRBV6-2 or TRBV6-3 to TRBJ2-7; D is uncertain. Looked up from germline, CDR1 is MNHEY and CDR2 is SVGEGT. V dropped 5 bases and J dropped 6 bases, with 14 bases sitting between them. CDR3 size: 13 residues. CDR3 sequence (DNA): TGTGCCAGCAGTCGAGGACCCCTATTCGAGCAGTACTTC. It specifies CASSRGPLFEQYF.

The gene calls are TRBV13 and TRBJ2-3, with unresolved D. Per germline, CDR1 PRHDT and CDR2 FYEKMQ (reference sequence). Trimming took off 3 bases at V and 7 bases at J, with 5 bases between the two ends. The CDR3 consists of 11 residues. CDR3 loop: CASSFLNTQYF. Here the CDR3 DNA reads TGTGCCAGCAGCTTCCTGAATACGCAGTATTTT.

The genes are TRBV12-3 or TRBV12-4 and TRBJ1-6; D is uncertain. This CDR3 is built from 14 residues. The V end was cut by 6 bases, the J end by 5 bases, with 11 bases between. The DNA for the CDR3 is TGTGCCAGCAGGCCGGACGGGGATAATTCACCCCTCCACTTT. Protein product: CASRPDGDNSPLHF.

This clonotype has more than one count but fewer than ten. The genes are TRBV2 and TRBJ1-1; tentatively, D is TRBD1 (6 bases). The CDR3 sequence is 12 residues long. Trimming stripped 9 bases from V and 3 bases from J, with 11 bases between. Germline V gene sequence: CDR1 SNHLY, CDR2 FYNNEI. The CDR3 spells CASDRQDTEAFF. The CDR3 nucleotides read TGTGCCAGTGATAGACAGGACACTGAAGCTTTCTTT.

This clonotype appeared a few times. The CDR3 region has the DNA TGCGCCAGCAGCTTGCGGCAGGGTTACGCTGAAGCTTTCTTT. As protein: CASSLRQGYAEAFF. V gene TRBV5-1 combines with J gene TRBJ1-1; TRBD1 is a possible D gene (5 bases). The length of the CDR3 is 14 residues. The ends were cut back, 1 base at V and 6 bases at J, with 13 bases in the middle. CDR1 is SGHRS, CDR2 YFSETQ, per germline. The full variable domain, rest sourced from reference TRBV5-1 and TRBJ1-1, is KAGVTQTPRYLIKTRGQQVTLSCSPISGHRSVSWYQQTPGQGLQFLFEYFSETQRNKGNFPGRFSGRQFSNSRSEMNVSTLELGDSALYLCASSLRQGYAEAFFGQGTRLTVV.

This rearrangement joins TRBV20-1 to TRBJ1-2; TRBD1 matches at 7 bases. The CDR3 contains 14 residues. V was pared by 4 bases and J by 4 bases, with 9 bases of the junction left unmatched. Germline CDR1 is DFQATT and CDR2 is SNEGSKA (reference sequence). This CDR3 reads CSAKTGQLIYGYTF. As DNA, the CDR3 is TGCAGTGCTAAGACGGGACAGCTGATCTATGGCTACACCTTC.

The chain couples TRBV12-3 or TRBV12-4 to TRBJ1-5; TRBD1 matches 8 bases. The CDR3 totals 14 residues. Trimming cost V 5 bases and J 5 bases; bases outside gene matches: 5. CDR3 loop: CASSSDRGYQPQHF. Here the CDR3 DNA reads TGTGCCAGCAGTAGTGACAGGGGCTATCAGCCCCAGCATTTT.

This clonotype was detected many times. The chain employs TRBV6-5 and TRBJ2-1; D perhaps matches TRBD1 (5 bases). The V end lost 6 bases, the J end lost 0 bases, and 12 bases lay between the germline ends. The CDR3 extends over 15 amino acids. The germline gives CDR1 MNHEY, CDR2 SVGAGI. This CDR3 is CASSQRGFSYNEQFF. In DNA, the CDR3 is TGTGCCAGCAGCCAAAGGGGTTTCTCCTACAATGAGCAGTTCTTC.

This clonotype was seen ten or more times. The chain employs TRBV4-3 and TRBJ2-1; TRBD1 matches at 7 bases. The CDR3 sequence is 16 residues long. Germline V gene sequence: CDR1 LGHNA, CDR2 YSLEER. Germline trimming cut 1 base from V and 2 bases from J; bases unmatched to any gene: 5. The CDR3 loop reads CASSQGFDRAYNEQFF. Here the CDR3 DNA reads TGCGCCAGCAGCCAAGGGTTCGACAGGGCCTACAATGAGCAGTTCTTC.

In its sample, this clonotype was seen many times. V gene TRBV7-9 combines with J gene TRBJ2-1, with a weak D call TRBD1 (6 bases). Germline V CDR1 and CDR2: SEHNR, FQNEAQ (reference sequence). CDR3 length equals 14 residues. V was clipped by 5 bases and J by 6 bases, with 14 bases between them. As DNA, the CDR3 is TGTGCCAGCAGCGGAGCAGGGACACCCAATGAGCAGTTCTTC. Translated, it gives CASSGAGTPNEQFF.

Points on this clonotype: A much larger clone differs from this one at a single base, so this may be a read error. The V gene is TRBV29-1, the J gene TRBJ1-4; D remains unclear. Trimming took off 8 bases at V and 0 bases at J, with 16 bases between the two ends. Germline CDR1 SQVTM, CDR2 ANQGSEA. CDR3 size: 15 residues. The CDR3 is CSCAWEDATNEKLFF. The CDR3 DNA follows: TGCAGCTGTGCTTGGGAAGACGCAACTAATGAAAAACTGTTTTTT.

The chain is built from TRBV15 and TRBJ1-6, with D possibly TRBD1 on 5 matching bases. Germline V gene lookup returns CDR1 LNHNV and CDR2 YYDKDF (reference sequence). The V and J ends lost 5 bases and 6 bases respectively, with 14 bases between them. CDR3 size: 15 residues. The CDR3 DNA reads TGTGCCACCAGCTTTGGGGCGGGGGTTAATTCACCCCTCCACTTT. Amino acids: CATSFGAGVNSPLHF.

This clonotype was observed a few times. The chain joins TRBV6-1 to TRBJ2-7; D may match TRBD1 or TRBD2 (5 bases each). V was shortened by 5 bases and J by 5 bases, with 16 bases between the two germline ends. CDR3 size: 14 residues. The germline V gene encodes CDR1 MNHNS and CDR2 SASEGT. The CDR3 is CASSHVGGPNEQYF. The DNA of the CDR3 is TGTGCCAGCAGTCACGTTGGGGGACCTAACGAGCAGTACTTC.

The chain joins TRBV5-4 to TRBJ1-1; no firm D call. CDR1 is SGHNT and CDR2 is YYREEE in the germline V gene (reference sequence). The CDR3 spans 13 residues. V was cut by 4 bases and J by 4 bases, with 11 bases left in between. CDR3 in amino acids: CASSPPRGTEAFF. The CDR3 DNA reads TGTGCCAGCAGCCCGCCACGGGGCACTGAAGCTTTCTTT. The full variable domain, completed using reference TRBV5-4 and TRBJ1-1, is ETGVTQSPTHLIKTRGQQVTLRCSSQSGHNTVSWYQQALGQGPQFIFQYYREEENGRGNFPPRFSGLQFPNYSSELNVNALELDDSALYLCASSPPRGTEAFFGQGTRLTVV.

This clonotype has ten or more counts. V is TRBV12-3 or TRBV12-4 and J is TRBJ1-6; D remains unclear. The V end was cut by 3 bases, the J end by 7 bases, with 7 bases between. The CDR3 has 13 amino acids. This CDR3 is CASSLRSNSPLHF. For the CDR3, the DNA is TGTGCCAGCAGTTTGAGGTCAAATTCACCCCTCCACTTT.

The V gene is TRBV27, the J gene TRBJ1-5; 8 nucleotides align to TRBD1. J was trimmed by 7 bases and V by 0 bases; bases with no gene match: 11. Per germline, CDR1 MNHEY and CDR2 SMNVEV (reference sequence). This CDR3 is built from 17 residues. CDR3 sequence reads: CASSLSNSRQGYQPQHF. In DNA form, the CDR3 reads TGTGCCAGCAGTTTATCGAATAGTCGACAGGGGTACCAGCCCCAGCATTTT.

There are a few counts of this clonotype. The chain employs TRBV19 and TRBJ2-1; D could derive from TRBD1 or TRBD2 (6 bases each). Germline V CDR1 and CDR2: LNHDA, SQIVND (reference sequence). Trimming took off 7 bases at V and 6 bases at J, with 16 bases between the two ends. This CDR3 contains 14 residues. The DNA for the CDR3 is TGTGCCAGTAATCGGGGGCGCGCTCGCAATGAGCAGTTCTTC. It translates to CASNRGRARNEQFF.